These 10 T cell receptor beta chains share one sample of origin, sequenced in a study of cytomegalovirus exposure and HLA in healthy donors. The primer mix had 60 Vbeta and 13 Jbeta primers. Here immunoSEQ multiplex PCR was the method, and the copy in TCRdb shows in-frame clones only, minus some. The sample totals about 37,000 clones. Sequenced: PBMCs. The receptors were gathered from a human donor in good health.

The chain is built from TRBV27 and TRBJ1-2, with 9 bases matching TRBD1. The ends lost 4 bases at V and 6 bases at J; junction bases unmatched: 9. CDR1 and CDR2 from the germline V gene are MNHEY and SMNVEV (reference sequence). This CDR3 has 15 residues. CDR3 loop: CASSSPWTGEDGYTF. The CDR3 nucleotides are TGTGCCAGCAGTTCCCCCTGGACAGGGGAAGATGGCTACACCTTC.

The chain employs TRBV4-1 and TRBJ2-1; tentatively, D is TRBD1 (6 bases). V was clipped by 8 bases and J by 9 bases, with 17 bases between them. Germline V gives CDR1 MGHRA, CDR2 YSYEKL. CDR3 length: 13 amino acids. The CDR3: CASRTEGLTEQFF. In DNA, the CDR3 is TGCGCCAGCCGGACAGAGGGGTTGACTGAGCAGTTCTTC.

CDR3 coding DNA: TGTGCCAGTAGTTTGGGGACAGTGGTGGGGAACCCCTACGAGCAGTACTTC. Translated: CASSLGTVVGNPYEQYF. This rearrangement joins TRBV19 to TRBJ2-7, with 7 bases that match TRBD1. The length of the CDR3 is 17 residues. J lost 2 bases, V lost 5 bases, and 15 bases had no gene match. The germline gives CDR1 LNHDA, CDR2 SQIVND (reference sequence).

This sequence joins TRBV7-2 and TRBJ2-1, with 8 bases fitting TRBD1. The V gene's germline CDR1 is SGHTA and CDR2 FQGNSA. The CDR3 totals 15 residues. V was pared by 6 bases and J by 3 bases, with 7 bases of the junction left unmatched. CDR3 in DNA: TGTGCCAGCAGTCCGACAGGGGATCGCTACAATGAGCAGTTCTTC. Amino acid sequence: CASSPTGDRYNEQFF.

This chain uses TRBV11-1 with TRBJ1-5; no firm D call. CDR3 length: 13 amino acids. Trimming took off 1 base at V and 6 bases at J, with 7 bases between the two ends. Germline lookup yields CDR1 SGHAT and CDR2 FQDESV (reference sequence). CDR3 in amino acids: CASSLDLSQPQHF. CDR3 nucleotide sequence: TGTGCCAGCAGCTTAGACTTGAGTCAGCCCCAGCATTTT. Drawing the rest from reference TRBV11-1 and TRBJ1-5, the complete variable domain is EAEVAQSPRYKITEKSQAVAFWCDPISGHATLYWYRQILGQGPELLVQFQDESVVDDSQLPKDRFSAERLKGVDSTLKIQPAELGDSAMYLCASSLDLSQPQHFGDGTRLSIL.

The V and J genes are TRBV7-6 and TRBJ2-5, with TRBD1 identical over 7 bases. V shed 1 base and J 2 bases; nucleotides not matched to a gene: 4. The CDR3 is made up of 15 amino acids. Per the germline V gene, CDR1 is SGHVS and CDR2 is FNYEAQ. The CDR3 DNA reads TGTGCCAGCAGCTTAGGTGCCAGGGGGCAAGAGACCCAGTACTTC. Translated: CASSLGARGQETQYF.

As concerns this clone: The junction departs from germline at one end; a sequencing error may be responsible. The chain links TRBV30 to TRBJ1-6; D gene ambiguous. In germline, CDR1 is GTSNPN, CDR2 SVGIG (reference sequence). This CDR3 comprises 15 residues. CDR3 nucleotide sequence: TGTGCCGGGAGTCGGGTGGTGAATTATAATTCACCCCTCCACTTT. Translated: CAGSRVVNYNSPLHF. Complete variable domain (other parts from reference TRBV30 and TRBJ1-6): SQTIHQWPATLVQPVGSPLSLECTVEGTSNPNLYWYRQAAGRGLQLLFYSVGIGQISSEVPQNLSASRPQDRQFILSSKKLLLSDSGFYLCAGSRVVNYNSPLHFGNGTRLTVT.

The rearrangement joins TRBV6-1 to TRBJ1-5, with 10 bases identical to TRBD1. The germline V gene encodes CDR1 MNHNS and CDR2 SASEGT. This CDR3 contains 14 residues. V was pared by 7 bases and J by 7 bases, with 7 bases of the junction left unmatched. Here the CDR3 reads CASTGTGDWQPQHF. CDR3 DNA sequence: TGTGCCAGCACCGGGACAGGGGATTGGCAGCCCCAGCATTTT.

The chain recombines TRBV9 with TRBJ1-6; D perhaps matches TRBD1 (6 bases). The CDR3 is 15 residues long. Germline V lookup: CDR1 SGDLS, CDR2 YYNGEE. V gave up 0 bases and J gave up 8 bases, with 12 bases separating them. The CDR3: CASSVDGQTDSPLHF. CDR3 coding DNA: TGTGCCAGCAGCGTAGACGGACAGACGGATTCACCCCTCCACTTT.

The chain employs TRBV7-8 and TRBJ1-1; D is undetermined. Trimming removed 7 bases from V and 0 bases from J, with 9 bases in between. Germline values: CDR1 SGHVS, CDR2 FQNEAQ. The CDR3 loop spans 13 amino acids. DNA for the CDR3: TGTGCCAGCAACCTGAACTTGAACACTGAAGCTTTCTTT. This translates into CASNLNLNTEAFF.